This passage covers 23 T cell receptor beta chains from one sample sequenced in a study of early T cells in non-severe SARS-CoV-2 infection. TCRdb called the 5' RACE reads again in MiXCR, with one record for every CDR3 protein. The table shows about 100,000 distinct CDR3 sequences, with around 10% occurring only once. Sample: whole blood. The receptors were gathered from an adult who was a healthcare worker with PCR-confirmed SARS-CoV-2 infection or an uninfected control (not recorded which).

This clonotype was seen repeatedly, ten times or more. The CDR3 nucleotides are TGTGCCAGCGGAGCAGTTTCGGGGTACGAGCAGTACTTC. Encoded protein: CASGAVSGYEQYF. The chain uses TRBV6-6 and TRBJ2-7; weak D call: TRBD2 (5 bases). V dropped 8 bases and J dropped 4 bases, with 15 bases sitting between them. CDR1 and CDR2 from the germline V gene are MNHNY and SVGAGI (reference sequence). This CDR3 has 13 amino acids.

This clonotype was detected only a few times. J is TRBJ2-3 and V is TRBV6-2 or TRBV6-3; the match to TRBD2 covers 12 bases. V shed 6 bases, J shed 4 bases, and the junction held 2 bases outside the gene matches. Germline values: CDR1 MNHEY, CDR2 SVGEGT. The CDR3 runs 14 residues. The CDR3 bases are TGTGCCAGCAGACGACTAGCGGGAGCAGATACGCAGTATTTT. This gives the protein CASRRLAGADTQYF.

This clonotype was seen a few times. J is TRBJ1-3 and V is TRBV12-3 or TRBV12-4; D gene uncertain. This CDR3 region has 14 residues. V was trimmed by 6 bases and J by 5 bases, leaving 14 bases between them. The CDR3 DNA reads as TGTGCCAGCAGCCCTGGAAGCTTCCGAAACACCATATATTTT. It encodes CASSPGSFRNTIYF.

This chain connects TRBV3-1 to TRBJ2-1; 10 nucleotides match TRBD2. This CDR3 contains 16 residues. Trimming cost V 4 bases and J 2 bases; bases outside gene matches: 5. Germline V gene lookup returns CDR1 LGHDT and CDR2 YNNKEL (reference sequence). CDR3 region: CASSLGLADTYNEQFF. CDR3 nucleotide sequence: TGTGCCAGCAGCCTTGGACTAGCGGACACCTACAATGAGCAGTTCTTC.

The V call is TRBV7-2, the J call TRBJ2-3, with D perhaps given as TRBD1 or TRBD2 (8 bases each). Germline CDR1 and CDR2: SGHTA and FQGNSA. V gave up 2 bases and J gave up 1 base, with 25 bases separating them. CDR3 length equals 20 residues. As DNA, the CDR3 is TGTGCCAGCAGCTTACTGGCCCCGATTAGCGGGACAGGACGCACAGATACGCAGTATTTT. This gives the protein CASSLLAPISGTGRTDTQYF. The variable domain in full, with the rest retrieved from reference TRBV7-2 and TRBJ2-3, is GAGVSQSPSNKVTEKGKDVELRCDPISGHTALYWYRQSLGQGLEFLIYFQGNSAPDKSGLPSDRFSAERTGGSVSTLTIQRTQQEDSAVYLCASSLLAPISGTGRTDTQYFGPGTRLTVL.

The chain joins TRBV20-1 to TRBJ2-5; TRBD2 is a possible D gene (6 bases). V was pared by 6 bases and J by 7 bases, with 18 bases between. This CDR3 is 13 amino acids long. The V gene's germline CDR1 is DFQATT and CDR2 SNEGSKA (reference sequence). CDR3 sequence: CSALFDREWTQYF. The CDR3 DNA follows: TGCAGTGCCCTATTCGACCGGGAGTGGACCCAGTACTTC.

Many counts were recorded for this clonotype. This chain joins TRBV12-3 or TRBV12-4 and TRBJ2-1, with TRBD2 identical over 11 bases. The CDR3 contains 14 residues. V lost 5 bases and J lost 10; bases outside the gene matches: 7. This CDR3 is CASSTAGTSGEQFF. In DNA form, the CDR3 reads TGTGCCAGCAGTACAGCCGGGACTAGCGGCGAGCAGTTCTTC.

This clonotype was recorded many times. J is TRBJ2-3 and V is TRBV5-1; TRBD2 matches at 7 bases. The trim removed 4 bases at V and 6 bases at J, leaving 11 bases unmatched. The CDR3 totals 15 residues. Germline V gene lookup returns CDR1 SGHRS and CDR2 YFSETQ. For the CDR3, the DNA is TGCGCCAGCAGCGGGACTACGGCTGGGCGGGATACGCAGTATTTT. Its protein product is CASSGTTAGRDTQYF.

This clonotype occurred a few times. The chain combines TRBV30 with TRBJ2-3; D is undetermined. With 0 bases removed from V and 6 bases from J, the gap between germline ends came to 7 bases. Germline-derived CDR1 and CDR2 are GTSNPN and SVGIG (reference sequence). The CDR3 length is 12 residues. CDR3 amino acids: CAWSVSLDTQYF. CDR3 bases: TGTGCCTGGAGTGTATCTCTCGATACGCAGTATTTT.

This clonotype was counted at least ten times. The chain couples TRBV18 to TRBJ1-1; D unclear. This CDR3 contains 15 residues. Trimming took off 0 bases at V and 2 bases at J, with 10 bases between the two ends. Germline V gene sequence: CDR1 KGHSH, CDR2 LQKENI. The CDR3 region is CASSPPAGRNTEAFF. The DNA for the CDR3 is TGTGCCAGCTCACCACCGGCAGGACGAAACACTGAAGCTTTCTTT.

This clonotype has only a few counts. V and J are TRBV5-1 and TRBJ1-2, with no clear D. The germline V and J ends were trimmed by 0 bases and 2 bases, with 20 bases remaining between them. Germline CDR1 and CDR2: SGHRS and YFSETQ. The CDR3 extends over 18 amino acids. The DNA of the CDR3 is TGCGCCAGCAGCTTGGAATGGACCAGCCCAAGTTCGAACTATGGCTACACCTTC. Protein: CASSLEWTSPSSNYGYTF.

The J gene is TRBJ2-2, the V gene TRBV12-3 or TRBV12-4; 10 nucleotides agree with TRBD1. The junction had 15 bases not matched to a gene; V was cut back by 7 bases and J by 4 bases. The CDR3 sequence is 18 residues long. The CDR3 protein is CASTTINPGQGTTGELFF. CDR3 DNA: TGTGCCAGCACTACAATTAATCCGGGACAGGGGACCACCGGGGAGCTGTTTTTT.

The chain recombines TRBV28 with TRBJ1-1; D ambiguous. The CDR3 runs 11 residues. Looked up from germline, CDR1 is MDHEN and CDR2 is SYDVKM. Trimming left V 3 bases short and J 10 bases short, with 9 bases between. CDR3 DNA sequence: TGTGCCAGCAGTTTGGCGGGTAGAGCTTTCTTT. Residues: CASSLAGRAFF. Supplemented by reference TRBV28 and TRBJ1-1, the full variable domain reads DVKVTQSSRYLVKRTGEKVFLECVQDMDHENMFWYRQDPGLGLRLIYFSYDVKMKEKGDIPEGYSVSREKKERFSLILESASTNQTSMYLCASSLAGRAFFGQGTRLTVV.

Only a few counts were recorded for this clonotype. The rearrangement links TRBV7-9 to TRBJ2-7; possibly TRBD2 for D (5 bases). The CDR3 length is 13 residues. Germline assignment: CDR1 SEHNR and CDR2 FQNEAQ (reference sequence). V lost 5 bases, J lost 2 bases, and 10 bases lay in between. In DNA, the CDR3 is TGTGCCAGCAGCCGAAGCGGTACCTACGAGCAGTACTTC. Protein sequence: CASSRSGTYEQYF.

This clonotype was counted at least ten times. This sequence joins TRBV20-1 and TRBJ2-7, with 8 bases lining up with TRBD2. The length of the CDR3 is 15 residues. V shed 0 bases and J 5 bases; nucleotides not matched to a gene: 9. The germline CDR1 and CDR2 sequences are DFQATT and SNEGSKA (reference sequence). The CDR3 nucleotides read TGCAGTGCTAGAGATCTCCGGGAGGGCGTTCACGAGCAGTACTTC. Translation gives CSARDLREGVHEQYF.

The sample holds a few counts of this clonotype. This rearrangement joins TRBV11-2 to TRBJ1-6; no reliable D call. This CDR3 spans 15 amino acids. Looked up from germline, CDR1 is SGHAT and CDR2 is FQNNGV. V lost 2 bases and J lost 10, with 15 bases in between. The DNA for the CDR3 is TGTGCCAGCAGCTTAAGGCAGACGCTGAACTCACCCCTCCACTTT. Amino acid sequence: CASSLRQTLNSPLHF.

This clonotype showed up many times. This chain links TRBV30 with TRBJ2-6; D not certain. V lost 5 bases and J lost 1, with 12 bases in between. This CDR3 contains 15 residues. In germline, CDR1 is GTSNPN, CDR2 SVGIG (reference sequence). The CDR3 DNA sequence: TGTGCCTGGTCAAACGACCCATCTGGGGCCAACGTCCTGACTTTC. The encoded protein is CAWSNDPSGANVLTF.

The chain combines TRBV7-2 with TRBJ2-1; 12 nucleotides line up with TRBD2. Trimming at V came to 3 bases and at J to 7 bases, leaving 4 bases not matched to a gene. Germline values: CDR1 SGHTA, CDR2 FQGNSA. This CDR3 has 15 residues. The CDR3 bases are TGTGCCAGCAGCTTCCTAGCGGGAGGGCTAAATGAGCAGTTCTTC. Encoded protein: CASSFLAGGLNEQFF.

This clonotype was seen a handful of times. The chain uses TRBV3-1 and TRBJ2-1; 7 bases agree with TRBD2. CDR1 is LGHDT, CDR2 YNNKEL, per germline (reference sequence). This CDR3 has 14 amino acids. V shed 6 bases, J shed 9 bases, and the junction held 11 bases outside the gene matches. The CDR3 nucleotides read TGTGCCAGCAGTTTTTCTGCGGGAGTCCGTGAGCAGTTCTTC. Translated: CASSFSAGVREQFF.

The chain recombines TRBV21-1 with TRBJ1-2; the table calls TRBD1, which could not be checked here. TRBV21-1 is annotated as a pseudogene. There are 14 residues in the CDR3. CDR3 protein: CASSICRVIDGYTF. The CDR3 bases are TGTGCCAGCAGCATTTGCAGGGTAATCGATGGCTACACCTTC.

This clonotype was found many times. The genes are TRBV3-1 and TRBJ1-1, with D uncertain. Trimming pared 6 bases from V and 5 bases from J, leaving 13 bases between. This CDR3 spans 13 amino acids. CDR1 LGHDT and CDR2 YNNKEL come from the germline V gene (reference sequence). DNA for the CDR3: TGTGCCAGCAGGGGCGGGGTGGGGACTGAAGCTTTCTTT. It yields the protein CASRGGVGTEAFF.

This clonotype was observed at least ten times. The chain joins TRBV6-2 or TRBV6-3 to TRBJ2-3, with 10 bases identical to TRBD2. J was trimmed by 4 bases and V by 11 bases; bases with no gene match: 9. Per the germline V gene, CDR1 is MNHEY and CDR2 is SVGEGT. The CDR3 consists of 14 residues. The CDR3 DNA reads TGTGCCGCATCCAATAGCGGGAGGTCAGATACGCAGTATTTT. As protein: CAASNSGRSDTQYF.

This clonotype has just a few counts. This chain connects TRBV6-2 or TRBV6-3 to TRBJ2-3; D perhaps matches TRBD2 (6 bases). The CDR3 is made up of 12 amino acids. V gave up 6 bases and J gave up 4 bases, with 8 bases separating them. In germline, CDR1 is MNHEY, CDR2 SVGEGT. The CDR3 DNA reads as TGTGCCAGCAGCTGGAGGGCAGATACGCAGTATTTT. Encoded protein: CASSWRADTQYF.